This T cell receptor (beta chain) was sequenced during a study of T cell responses to AZD1222 COVID-19 vaccine (dated by TCRdb to the early 2020s). For the wider study: AZD1222 recipients whose second dose came at about 4 weeks and those whose second dose came at about 12 weeks were combined into one group, since spike-specific TCR depth and breadth did not differ between the two schedules. Trial participants were enrolled into age subgroups of 18-55, 56-69 and 70-plus years, which contained about 150, 27 and 61 TCR-sequenced participants, respectively. TCR sequencing was performed for 230 to 250 trial participants, of whom 207 were given two doses of AZD1222 and around 25 were given two doses of MenACWY control vaccine. General conclusions and limits of the study: Epitopes outside the regions mutated in the B.1.351 and B.1.1.7 variants were reportedly recognized by nearly half of the unique spike-specific TCRs. Because no samples from the day 14 peak response were available, repertoires could be characterized only after the peak T cell response. The 56-69-year group was small, and its depth increase did not reach significance, likely because of low power. A significant rise in spike-specific TCR breadth and depth was observed after two AZD1222 doses relative to day 0 and relative to MenACWY recipients. Participants were mostly white British, with more females than males. The authors suggested clonal diversity may have been underestimated. Conclusions about previously exposed vaccinees are limited, since just five or six AZD1222 recipients were seropositive for SARS-CoV-2 at baseline. Vaccine-associated CD4 TCRs spanned the whole spike protein, with dominant responses in regions 160-218 and 743-854.

The CDR3 spans 14 residues, from the cysteine through the phenylalanine. Only CDR3 DNA is held: 42 bases, read in frame from base 1. Trimming takes 5 bases from V and 5 bases from J, and the germline ends sit 15 bases apart. The germline V gene yields MDHEN for CDR1 and SYDVKM for CDR2. The CDR3 regions of human TCRbeta chains were subjected to immunosequencing. As for the authors' bioinformatics: Repertoire TCRs were checked for matches against a reference library of SARS-CoV-2-specific TCRs that had been generated using the MIRA antigen-specificity platform. Breadth was defined as the fraction of unique TCRs that were SARS-CoV-2-associated. Depth was defined as the fraction of total T cells that were SARS-CoV-2-associated. Using the MIRA data, each spike-specific TCR was mapped to the spike region that the TCR reacts to and placed in a CD4 or CD8 class. Log10-transformed breadth and depth values were compared by one-way ANOVA with Sidak's multiple comparisons tests. Held by TCRdb, this immuneACCESS table contains in-frame sequences only and omits some clones. Under half of the omission traces to an unresolved V gene where checked; the cause of the rest is unknown. V, J and clone size are taken as reported in that table, and D and trimming were inferred from the DNA itself. This sample has around 100,000 clones in its table, and 75% to 90% of those were observed once. The top ten clonotypes cover 6.5% to 8% of the sample.

This clone occurred once. This receptor's antigen is unknown. Base qualities are not provided; no much larger clone lies one nucleotide away. The time point label for this specimen denotes: baseline before first vaccination. Vaccinee samples were obtained from the UK trials COV001 and COV002, which included a single-blind randomized controlled phase 2/3 trial of AZD1222 (ChAdOx1 nCoV-19) in healthy adults. Trial participant PBMC samples were collected at day 0 and day 28 after the second dose for TCRbeta chain sequencing. The sequenced sample was peripheral blood, obtained on day 0 of AZD1222 vaccination. In this chain, TRBV28 is recombined with TRBJ2-5; there is no confident call for the D gene. This TCR came from an adult in good health. The nucleotide sequence reads TGTGCCAGCAGTCCCGAGGCGGTGACGGAGACCCAGTACTTC. The resulting protein is CASSPEAVTETQYF.